Sequencing of this T cell receptor (beta chain) was carried out in a study of radiotherapy plus CTLA-4 blockade in lung cancer. Whole-study findings and limits: Interferon-beta, together with early blood T cell clone dynamics, reportedly best predicted response.

Clones were read by immunoSEQ multiplex PCR, and TCRdb kept only the in-frame ones, dropping some. The sample includes 35,000 to 40,000 clones, approximately 86% of them seen just once. Per the germline V gene, CDR1 is SGHRS and CDR2 is YFSETQ. V lost 3 bases to trimming and J lost 4 bases; unmatched junction nucleotides: 4. CDR3 length: 14 residues. A word on this clone: Its target is unknown.

This receptor was obtained from a human donor with non-small cell lung cancer whose response to radiotherapy plus ipilimumab could not be evaluated. The sequences come from peripheral blood, collected from a patient treated with radiotherapy plus ipilimumab. The chain is built from TRBV5-1 and TRBJ2-3; 8 bases match TRBD1. Here the CDR3 reads CASSWGQASDTQYF. CDR3 sequence (DNA): TGCGCCAGCAGCTGGGGACAGGCCTCAGATACGCAGTATTTT.